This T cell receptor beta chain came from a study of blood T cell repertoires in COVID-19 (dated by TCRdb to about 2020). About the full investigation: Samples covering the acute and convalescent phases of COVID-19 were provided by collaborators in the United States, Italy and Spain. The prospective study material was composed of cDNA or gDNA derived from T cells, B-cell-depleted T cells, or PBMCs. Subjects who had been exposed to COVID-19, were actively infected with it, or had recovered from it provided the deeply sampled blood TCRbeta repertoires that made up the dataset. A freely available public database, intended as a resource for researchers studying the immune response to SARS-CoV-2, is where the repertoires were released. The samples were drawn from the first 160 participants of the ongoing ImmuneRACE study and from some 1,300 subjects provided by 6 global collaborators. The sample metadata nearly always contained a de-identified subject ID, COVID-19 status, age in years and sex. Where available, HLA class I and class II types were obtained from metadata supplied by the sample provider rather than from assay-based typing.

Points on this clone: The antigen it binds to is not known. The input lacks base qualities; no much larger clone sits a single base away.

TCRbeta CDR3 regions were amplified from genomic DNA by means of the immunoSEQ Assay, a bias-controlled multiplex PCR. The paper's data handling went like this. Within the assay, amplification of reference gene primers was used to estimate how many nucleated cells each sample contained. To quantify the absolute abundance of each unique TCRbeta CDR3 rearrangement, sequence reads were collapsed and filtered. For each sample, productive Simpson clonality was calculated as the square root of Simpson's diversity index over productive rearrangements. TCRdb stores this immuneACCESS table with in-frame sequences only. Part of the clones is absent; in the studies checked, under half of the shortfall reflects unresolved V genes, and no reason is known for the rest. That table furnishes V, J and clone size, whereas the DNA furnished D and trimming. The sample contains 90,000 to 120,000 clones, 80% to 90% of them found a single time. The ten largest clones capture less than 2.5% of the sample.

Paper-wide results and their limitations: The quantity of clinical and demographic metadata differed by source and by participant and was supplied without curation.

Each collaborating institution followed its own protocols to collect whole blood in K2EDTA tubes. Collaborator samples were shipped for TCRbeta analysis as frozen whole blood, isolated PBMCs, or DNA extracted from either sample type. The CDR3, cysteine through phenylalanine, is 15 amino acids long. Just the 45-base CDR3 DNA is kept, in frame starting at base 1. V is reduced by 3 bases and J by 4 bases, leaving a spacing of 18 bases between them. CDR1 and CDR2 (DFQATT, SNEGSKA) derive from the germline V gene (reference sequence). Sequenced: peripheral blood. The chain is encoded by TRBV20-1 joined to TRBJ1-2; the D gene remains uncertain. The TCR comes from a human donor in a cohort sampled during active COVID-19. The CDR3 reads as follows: CSASGPGIFSYGYTF. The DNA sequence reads TGCAGTGCTAGTGGGCCGGGAATATTTAGCTATGGCTACACCTTC.